Reported below is one TCR beta chain. The antigen is not known. The data are from a study of CD8+ T cells in alopecia areata. On the study more broadly: Tofacitinib administration to treated patients was oral, at 5 to 10 mg twice daily. Broader study findings: Lesional scalp, notably in alopecia totalis/universalis, had clonality above that of normal scalp. Against the mouse data, patients shared TCRs less clearly, possibly for HLA reasons.

Germline V lookup: CDR1 SQVTM, CDR2 ANQGSEA. Trimming took 7 bases from V and 8 from J, leaving 8 bases between them. CDR3 length: 9 residues. cDNA reverse transcribed from extracted RNA served as the sequencing template. Generated by immunoSEQ multiplex PCR, the TCRdb table keeps only in-frame clones and is missing some. Of more than 150,000 clones in the sample, around half are singletons; the top ten hold approximately 20%. Sequenced material: CD8+ T cells sorted from blood, taken at week 0. This TCR derives from a human donor with alopecia areata. The genes are TRBV29-1 and TRBJ1-2; D call uncertain. Here the CDR3 reads CSASGGYTF. The CDR3 DNA follows: TGCAGCGCCTCTGGGGGCTACACCTTC.